One and the same sample provided the 21 T cell receptor beta chains below, sequenced in a study of T cells in Graves' hyperthyroidism and ophthalmopathy. Amplification targeted TCR beta CDR3 regions from RNA transcripts. The TCR CDR3 first-round RT-PCR relied on the HTBI primer set. MiXCR was run by TCRdb on the multiplex PCR reads, yielding one entry per CDR3 protein. This sample has 80,000 to 100,000 distinct CDR3 sequences, with roughly 40% found just once. The sample was peripheral blood or thyroid tissue (not recorded which). The receptors here all came from a woman between 25 and 40 years old with Graves' hyperthyroidism.

The chain couples TRBV10-3 to TRBJ1-2, with D maybe TRBD1 (6 bases). In germline, CDR1 is ENHRY, CDR2 SYGVKD. V shed 10 bases and J shed 4 bases, with 22 bases lying between them. The CDR3 is 15 residues long. CDR3 in DNA: TGTGCCACCGGCTCCAGCCCGGGAGGGGGCTATGGCTACACCTTC. Translated, it gives CATGSSPGGGYGYTF.

This clonotype has a count of ten or more. This chain joins TRBV2 and TRBJ1-2; D gene uncertain. CDR1 is SNHLY and CDR2 is FYNNEI in the germline V gene. The CDR3 covers 14 residues. Between the trimmed V and J ends, which lost 2 bases and 5 bases, there was a span of 12 bases. The CDR3 sequence is CASSEWTPLYGYTF. DNA for the CDR3: TGTGCCAGCAGTGAATGGACTCCCTTATATGGCTACACCTTC.

The V and J genes are TRBV15 and TRBJ1-1; 7 nucleotides line up with TRBD1. Per the germline V gene, CDR1 is LNHNV and CDR2 is YYDKDF (reference sequence). This CDR3 comprises 14 residues. The J segment lost 5 bases and the V segment lost 3 bases, leaving 6 bases of the junction unmatched. This CDR3 reads CATSRQTGRTEAFF. In DNA, the CDR3 is TGTGCCACCAGCAGGCAGACAGGGCGAACTGAAGCTTTCTTT. Based on the CDR3 plus reference TRBV15 and TRBJ1-1, the full variable domain is DAMVIQNPRYQVTQFGKPVTLSCSQTLNHNVMYWYQQKSSQAPKLLFHYYDKDFNNEADTPDNFQSRRPNTSFCFLDIRSPGLGDTAMYLCATSRQTGRTEAFFGQGTRLTVV.

This clonotype was observed once. The chain links TRBV7-9 to TRBJ2-6, with 10 bases identical to TRBD2. V lost 5 bases to trimming and J lost 3 bases; unmatched junction nucleotides: 7. Germline V gives CDR1 SEHNR, CDR2 FQNEAQ (reference sequence). The CDR3 is made up of 17 amino acids. This CDR3 is CASSPILAGVGANVLTF. The CDR3, as DNA: TGTGCCAGCAGCCCTATTCTAGCGGGAGTTGGGGCCAACGTCCTGACTTTC.

This sequence joins TRBV7-9 and TRBJ2-3; 8 bases agree with TRBD2. Germline loops: CDR1 SEHNR, CDR2 FQNEAQ (reference sequence). This CDR3 has 17 residues. V was pared by 7 bases and J by 6 bases, with 18 bases of the junction left unmatched. CDR3 in amino acids: CASTLTSGNTGEDTQYF. The CDR3 DNA follows: TGTGCCAGCACCCTAACTAGCGGAAACACCGGGGAGGATACGCAGTATTTT. The full variable domain, with the rest looked up from reference TRBV7-9 and TRBJ2-3, is DTGVSQNPRHKITKRGQNVTFRCDPISEHNRLYWYRQTLGQGPEFLTYFQNEAQLEKSRLLSDRFSAERPKGSFSTLEIQRTEQGDSAMYLCASTLTSGNTGEDTQYFGPGTRLTVL.

This clonotype was observed at least ten times. The chain uses TRBV14 and TRBJ2-7, with 13 bases fitting TRBD2. V lost 4 bases, J lost 9 bases, and 6 bases stayed unmatched. Germline V gives CDR1 SGHDN, CDR2 FVKESK. The CDR3 is 14 amino acids. The CDR3 nucleotides read TGTGCCAGCAGCCCCGGACTAGCGGGAGCTAGGCAGTACTTC. Translation gives CASSPGLAGARQYF.

This clonotype was counted ten times or more. V usage is TRBV4-2 and J usage is TRBJ1-5, with a possible D match to TRBD1 (5 bases). Germline CDR1 reads LGHNA; CDR2 reads YNFKEQ. The CDR3 is made up of 16 amino acids. Trimming cost V 0 bases and J 3 bases, with 12 bases left between them. The CDR3, as DNA: TGTGCCAGCAGCCAAGATCGATCAGGGTTCAATCAGCCCCAGCATTTT. The encoded protein is CASSQDRSGFNQPQHF.

This clonotype was found many times. The genes are TRBV4-1 and TRBJ1-2; possibly TRBD1 for D (5 bases). Germline V gives CDR1 MGHRA, CDR2 YSYEKL. Deletions cut 1 base from V and 4 bases from J, with 16 bases between. The length of the CDR3 is 16 residues. The chain's CDR3 is CASSQAASGLSYGYTF. The DNA of the CDR3 is TGCGCCAGCAGCCAAGCCGCCTCGGGACTGAGCTATGGCTACACCTTC.

The gene calls are TRBV7-9 and TRBJ1-6; D gene unclear. Per germline, CDR1 SEHNR and CDR2 FQNEAQ (reference sequence). The length of the CDR3 is 16 residues. V dropped 5 bases and J dropped 0 bases, with 11 bases sitting between them. Here the CDR3 reads CASSGLLGSYNSPLHF. CDR3 bases: TGTGCCAGCAGCGGGCTCCTCGGCTCCTATAATTCACCCCTCCACTTT.

This clonotype has a count of ten or more. The rearrangement links TRBV6-5 to TRBJ1-1; D not certain. Per germline, CDR1 MNHEY and CDR2 SVGAGI. The CDR3 sequence is 15 residues long. Deletions cut 7 bases from V and 1 base from J, with 16 bases between. The CDR3 loop reads CASTYLSVSNTEAFF. CDR3 coding DNA: TGTGCCAGCACCTATTTGTCGGTATCGAACACTGAAGCTTTCTTT.

In regard to this clonotype: The conserved phenylalanine or tryptophan is not found at the CDR3 terminus, so this likely reflects a read error. No DNA is shown, since the ends of the CDR3 on it are uncertain; the CDR3 is the one TCRdb lists. This chain uses TRBV20-1 with TRBJ1-2. Germline values: CDR1 DFQATT, CDR2 SNEGSKA (reference sequence). The CDR3 totals 10 residues, both ends included. The CDR3 here is CSAAVYGYAL.

The V and J genes are TRBV7-2 and TRBJ1-2; D unresolved. Germline CDR1 SGHTA, CDR2 FQGNSA. The V gene lost 6 bases and the J gene lost 8 bases, with 7 bases spanning the gap. The CDR3 loop spans 10 amino acids. The CDR3 region has the DNA TGTGCCAGCAGGTTGAGCGGCTACACCTTC. Translated, it gives CASRLSGYTF.

The sample holds many counts of this clonotype. This rearrangement joins TRBV13 to TRBJ1-1, with D uncertain. CDR1 is PRHDT, CDR2 FYEKMQ, per germline (reference sequence). The CDR3 extends over 12 amino acids. V dropped 4 bases and J dropped 6 bases, with 9 bases sitting between them. In DNA form, the CDR3 reads TGTGCCAGCAGCTCCTTTTCCGCTGAAGCTTTCTTT. Its protein product is CASSSFSAEAFF.

The genes are TRBV5-1 and TRBJ1-2, with 11 bases aligning to TRBD1. Unmatched junction bases numbered 2, after V lost 4 bases and J lost 6 bases. The CDR3 covers 13 residues. CDR1 SGHRS and CDR2 YFSETQ come from the germline V gene. CDR3: CASSEGQGDGYTF. DNA for the CDR3: TGCGCCAGCAGCGAGGGACAGGGGGATGGCTACACCTTC.

This chain uses TRBV2 with TRBJ2-2, with a possible D match to TRBD2 (5 bases). CDR3 length: 13 residues. Between the trimmed V and J ends, which lost 6 bases and 5 bases, there was a span of 10 bases. Germline V lookup: CDR1 SNHLY, CDR2 FYNNEI. The CDR3 DNA is TGTGCCAGCAGGGGAGCTTGGACCGGGGAGCTGTTTTTT. Protein: CASRGAWTGELFF.

This clonotype was picked up many times. CDR3 residues: CASSELEDRNTEAFF. The CDR3 bases are TGTGCCAGCAGCGAACTCGAGGATCGGAACACTGAAGCTTTCTTT. The V and J genes are TRBV5-8 and TRBJ1-1; no reliable D call. CDR1 is SGHTS and CDR2 is YDEGEE in the germline V gene. Deletions cut 4 bases from V and 1 base from J, with 14 bases between. This CDR3 comprises 15 residues.

This clonotype was counted many times. The chain joins TRBV13 to TRBJ2-2; possible D gene TRBD1, 6 bases. The CDR3 loop spans 18 amino acids. Trimming took 8 bases from V and 4 from J, leaving 26 bases between them. In germline, CDR1 is PRHDT, CDR2 FYEKMQ (reference sequence). The CDR3 DNA sequence: TGTGCCAGCCGAAAGCAGGGGCAGAGGACAGTTGGCACCGGGGAGCTGTTTTTT. Its protein product is CASRKQGQRTVGTGELFF.

This clonotype was seen at least ten times. The chain is built from TRBV7-6 and TRBJ2-3; D ambiguous. V lost 1 base and J lost 2, with 10 bases in between. This CDR3 contains 15 residues. Germline CDR1 is SGHVS and CDR2 is FNYEAQ. This chain's CDR3 is CASSLEVCSTDTQYF. CDR3 nucleotide sequence: TGTGCCAGCAGCTTAGAGGTCTGTTCCACAGATACGCAGTATTTT. Filled out from reference TRBV7-6 and TRBJ2-3, the complete variable domain reads GAGVSQSPRYKVTKRGQDVALRCDPISGHVSLYWYRQALGQGPEFLTYFNYEAQQDKSGLPNDRFSAERPEGSISTLTIQRTEQRDSAMYRCASSLEVCSTDTQYFGPGTRLTVL.

The rearrangement joins TRBV5-5 to TRBJ1-1; maybe TRBD1 (5 bases). With 4 bases removed from V and 0 bases from J, the gap between germline ends came to 16 bases. The CDR3 consists of 16 residues. Germline CDR1 is SGHKS and CDR2 is YYEKEE (reference sequence). The CDR3 sequence: CASSVQQDWVNTEAFF. Written as DNA, the CDR3 is TGTGCCAGCAGCGTCCAACAGGATTGGGTGAACACTGAAGCTTTCTTT.

At least ten counts were recorded for this clonotype. This chain uses TRBV4-2 with TRBJ2-2, with D tentatively TRBD2 (6 bases). This CDR3 contains 16 residues. CDR1 is LGHNA, CDR2 YNFKEQ, per germline. Trimming stripped 4 bases from V and 0 bases from J, with 12 bases between. The CDR3 here is CASSRFSGTNTGELFF. The DNA of the CDR3 is TGTGCCAGCAGCCGCTTTAGCGGAACGAACACCGGGGAGCTGTTTTTT.

This clonotype was counted a few times. The chain employs TRBV29-1 and TRBJ1-2; 10 nucleotides align to TRBD1. Germline loops: CDR1 SQVTM, CDR2 ANQGSEA. The CDR3 sequence is 16 residues long. V trimming: 1 base; J trimming: 8 bases; junction bases outside the gene matches: 13. CDR3 DNA: TGCAGCGTTGAAGGATGGGCCCCTGGGACAGGGGAAGGCTACACCTTC. It is translated as CSVEGWAPGTGEGYTF.